This entry is about one T cell receptor (beta chain). Its specific antigen is unknown. Base qualities were left out, and no much larger clone turns up one base away. This entry belongs to a study of blood T cell repertoires in COVID-19 (dated by TCRdb to 2020 to 2021). General notes on the study: Recovered participants in ImmuneRACE Cohort 3 were defined by two consecutive negative NP/OP PCR tests, clearance by a healthcare professional, or resolution of symptoms. Samples covering the acute and convalescent phases of COVID-19 were provided by collaborators in the United States, Italy and Spain. The material from the prospective study consisted of cDNA or gDNA derived from T cells, B-cell-depleted T cells, or PBMCs. The dataset comprised deeply sampled blood TCRbeta repertoires from subjects exposed to, actively infected with, or recovered from COVID-19. A freely available public database, intended as a resource for researchers studying the immune response to SARS-CoV-2, is where the repertoires were released. Samples came from the ongoing ImmuneRACE study (first 160 participants) plus 1,254 subjects from 6 global collaborators. Nearly every sample came with metadata listing a de-identified subject ID, COVID-19 status, age in years and sex. Where available, HLA class I and class II types were obtained from metadata supplied by the sample provider rather than from assay-based typing.

Enrolling through a virtual design, the prospective study's participants ranged in age from roughly 18 to 95 years and lived across more than 20 United States geographic areas. To assign participants to cohorts, the prospective study relied on clinical history that participants themselves reported in a screening survey and a study questionnaire. In the prospective study, mobile phlebotomists collected whole blood, serum and a nasopharyngeal or oropharyngeal swab from each participant. Participants in the prospective study had the option to provide additional blood draws and questionnaires over a 2-month period. Prospective study blood samples were shipped either frozen or at room temperature before DNA extraction. Between the V and J ends, shortened by 10 bases and 2 bases respectively, the junction contains 14 bases. Taken from cysteine to phenylalanine, the CDR3 has 13 residues. This entry keeps only the CDR3 DNA: 39 bases, framed from base 1. Taken from the germline V gene (reference sequence), the CDR1 and CDR2 loops are SEHNR and FQNEAQ.

The full study reports these points: The quantity of clinical and demographic metadata differed by source and by participant and was supplied without curation.

The immunoSEQ Assay, a bias-controlled multiplex PCR, was used to amplify TCRbeta CDR3 regions from genomic DNA. On the study's bioinformatics: Nucleated cell counts per sample were estimated from amplification of reference gene primers within the assay. To quantify the absolute abundance of each unique TCRbeta CDR3 rearrangement, sequence reads were collapsed and filtered. For each sample, productive Simpson clonality was calculated as the square root of Simpson's diversity index over productive rearrangements. In TCRdb, the immuneACCESS table is reduced to in-frame sequences with V and J assigned. These tables do not hold every clone; where another copy was compared, an unresolved V gene accounts for under half, and the others remain unexplained. For V, J and clone size, that table is used; D and trimming come from the DNA. This sample gives some 330,000 clones in total; about 90% of them show up just once. The ten largest clones take up around 1.9% of the sample.

The chain joins TRBV7-9 to TRBJ1-1, with TRBD1 perhaps the D gene, on 5 matching bases. Sequenced input: PBMCs or T cells enriched from blood (not recorded which). This TCR came from a man between 35 and 55 years old in a cohort exposed to, infected with or recovered from COVID-19 (not recorded which). The CDR3 in this case is CAIPTELNTEAFF. Read as DNA, the sequence is TGTGCCATCCCGACAGAGTTAAACACTGAAGCTTTCTTT.